This T cell receptor (beta chain) comes out of a study of blood T cell repertoires in COVID-19. Sequenced by immunoSEQ multiplex PCR; TCRdb stores in-frame clones only, minus some. The sample has some 150,000 clones; around 81% are singletons. The CDR3 covers 17 residues. V was clipped by 1 base and J by 0 bases, with 14 bases between them. CDR1 is SGHKS and CDR2 is YYEKEE in the germline V gene (reference sequence). V is TRBV5-5 and J is TRBJ1-5; D perhaps matches TRBD1 (6 bases). The sequence was obtained from a woman between 50 and 59 years old with acute or convalescent COVID-19. Sequenced sample: peripheral blood. CDR3 loop: CASSLSRTVYSNQPQHF. CDR3 DNA sequence: TGTGCCAGCAGCTTGTCCAGGACAGTCTATAGCAATCAGCCCCAGCATTTT.